This T cell receptor beta chain was recovered during a study of cytomegalovirus exposure and HLA in healthy donors. Donors had nominal health at sampling but likely had unrecorded immune exposures. This CDR3 comprises 17 residues. Trimming at V came to 4 bases and at J to 5 bases, leaving 14 bases not matched to a gene. Per the germline V gene, CDR1 is MNHEY and CDR2 is SMNVEV (reference sequence). Study-wide findings and caveats: Per a later analysis, HLA-associated TCR beta chains showed more clonal expansion than other, equally common TCR beta chains. In presence/absence analyses, roughly uniform sequencing depth across donors was assumed.

This clone was seen more than once but under ten times. The antigen is not known. PCR amplification relied on 60 Vbeta primers (plus 13 Jbeta primers). Sequencing was performed with immunoSEQ multiplex PCR; in TCRdb, only in-frame clones are kept and a portion is missing. The table has over 150,000 clones, roughly 84% seen once. Source material: PBMCs. The TCR was taken from a boy between 2 and 15 years old in good health and CMV-seronegative. V and J are TRBV27 and TRBJ2-1; 7 nucleotides align to TRBD1. The CDR3 sequence: CASSSYLDRARHNEQFF. CDR3 coding DNA: TGTGCCAGCAGTTCCTACTTAGACAGGGCTAGACACAATGAGCAGTTCTTC.